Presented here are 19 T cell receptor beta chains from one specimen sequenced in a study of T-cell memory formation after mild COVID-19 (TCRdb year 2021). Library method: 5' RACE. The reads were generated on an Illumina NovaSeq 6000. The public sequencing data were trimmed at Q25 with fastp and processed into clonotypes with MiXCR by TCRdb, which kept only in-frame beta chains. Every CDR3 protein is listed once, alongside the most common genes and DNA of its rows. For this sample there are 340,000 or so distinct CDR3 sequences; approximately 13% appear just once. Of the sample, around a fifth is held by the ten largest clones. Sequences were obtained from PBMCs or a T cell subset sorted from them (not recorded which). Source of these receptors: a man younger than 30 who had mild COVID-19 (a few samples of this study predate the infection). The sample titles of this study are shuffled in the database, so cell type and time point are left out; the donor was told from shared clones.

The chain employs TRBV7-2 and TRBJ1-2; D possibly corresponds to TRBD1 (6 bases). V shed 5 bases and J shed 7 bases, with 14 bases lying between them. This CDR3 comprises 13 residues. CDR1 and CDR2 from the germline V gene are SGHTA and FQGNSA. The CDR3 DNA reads TGTGCCAGCAGCCCGCGCGGGGGCTCTGGCTACACCTTC. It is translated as CASSPRGGSGYTF.

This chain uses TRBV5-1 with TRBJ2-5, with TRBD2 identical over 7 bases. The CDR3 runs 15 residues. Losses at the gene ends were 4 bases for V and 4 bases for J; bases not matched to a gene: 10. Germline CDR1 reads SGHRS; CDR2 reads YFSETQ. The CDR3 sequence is CASSPGGSQVETQYF. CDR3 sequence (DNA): TGCGCCAGCAGCCCCGGGGGGAGTCAAGTAGAGACCCAGTACTTC.

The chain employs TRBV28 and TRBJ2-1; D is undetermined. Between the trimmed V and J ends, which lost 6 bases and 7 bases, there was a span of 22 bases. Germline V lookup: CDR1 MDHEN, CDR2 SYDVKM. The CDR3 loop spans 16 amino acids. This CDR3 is CASRSGEGRSWNEQFF. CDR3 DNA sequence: TGTGCCAGCAGGTCGGGCGAAGGGCGAAGTTGGAATGAGCAGTTCTTC.

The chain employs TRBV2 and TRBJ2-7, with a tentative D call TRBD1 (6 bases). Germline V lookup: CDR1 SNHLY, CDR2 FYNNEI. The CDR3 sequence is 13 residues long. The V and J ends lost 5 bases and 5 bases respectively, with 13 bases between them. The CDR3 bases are TGTGCCAGCAGTCGACAGGAGTCTCACGAGCAGTACTTC. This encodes CASSRQESHEQYF.

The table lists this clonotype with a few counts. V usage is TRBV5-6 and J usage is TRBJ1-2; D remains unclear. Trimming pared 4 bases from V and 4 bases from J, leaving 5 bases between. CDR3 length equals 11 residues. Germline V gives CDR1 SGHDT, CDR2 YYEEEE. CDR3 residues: CASSIGYGYTF. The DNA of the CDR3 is TGTGCCAGCAGCATCGGCTATGGCTACACCTTC.

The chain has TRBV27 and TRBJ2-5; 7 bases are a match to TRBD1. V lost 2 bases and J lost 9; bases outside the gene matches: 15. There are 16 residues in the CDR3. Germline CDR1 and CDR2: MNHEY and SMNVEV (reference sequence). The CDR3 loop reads CASSLRSGTAHFSQYF. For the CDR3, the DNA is TGTGCCAGCAGTTTAAGGTCCGGGACAGCCCACTTCTCCCAGTACTTC.

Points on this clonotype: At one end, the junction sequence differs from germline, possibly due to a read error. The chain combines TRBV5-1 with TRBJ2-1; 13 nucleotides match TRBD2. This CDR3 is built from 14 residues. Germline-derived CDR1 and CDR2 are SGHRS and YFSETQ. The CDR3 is CASSLGLAGNEQFF. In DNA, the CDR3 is TGCGCCAGCAGTTTGGGACTAGCGGGGAATGAGCAGTTCTTC.

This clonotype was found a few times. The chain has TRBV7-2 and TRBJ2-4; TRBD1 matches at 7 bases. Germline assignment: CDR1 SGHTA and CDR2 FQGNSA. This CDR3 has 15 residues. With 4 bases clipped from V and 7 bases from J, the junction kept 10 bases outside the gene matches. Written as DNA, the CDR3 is TGTGCCAGCAGCTCCTGGACAGGAAGGCTCAACATTCAGTACTTC. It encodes CASSSWTGRLNIQYF.

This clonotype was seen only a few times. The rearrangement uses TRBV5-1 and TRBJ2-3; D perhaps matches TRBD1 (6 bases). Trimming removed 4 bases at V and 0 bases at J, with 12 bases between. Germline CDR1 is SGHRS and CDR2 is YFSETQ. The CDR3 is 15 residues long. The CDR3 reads CASSRSQGSTDTQYF. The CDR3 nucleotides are TGCGCCAGCAGCCGTTCCCAGGGGAGCACAGATACGCAGTATTTT. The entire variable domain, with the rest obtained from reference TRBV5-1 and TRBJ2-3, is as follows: KAGVTQTPRYLIKTRGQQVTLSCSPISGHRSVSWYQQTPGQGLQFLFEYFSETQRNKGNFPGRFSGRQFSNSRSEMNVSTLELGDSALYLCASSRSQGSTDTQYFGPGTRLTVL.

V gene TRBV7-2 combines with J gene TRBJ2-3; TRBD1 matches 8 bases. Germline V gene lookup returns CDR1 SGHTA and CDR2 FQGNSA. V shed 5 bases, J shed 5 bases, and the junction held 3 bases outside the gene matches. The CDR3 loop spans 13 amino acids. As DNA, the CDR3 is TGTGCCAGCAGCCCAGACAGGGGAGATACGCAGTATTTT. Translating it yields CASSPDRGDTQYF.

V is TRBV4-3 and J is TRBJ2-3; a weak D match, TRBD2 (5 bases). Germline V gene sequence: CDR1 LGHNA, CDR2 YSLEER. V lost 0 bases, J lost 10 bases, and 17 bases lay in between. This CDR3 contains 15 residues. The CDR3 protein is CASSQDSGGRYPQYF. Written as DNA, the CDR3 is TGCGCCAGCAGCCAAGATTCAGGAGGCCGGTACCCGCAGTATTTT.

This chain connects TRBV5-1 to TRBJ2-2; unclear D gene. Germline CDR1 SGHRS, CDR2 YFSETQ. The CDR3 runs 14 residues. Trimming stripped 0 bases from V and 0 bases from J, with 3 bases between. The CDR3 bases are TGCGCCAGCAGCTTGGCGACGAACACCGGGGAGCTGTTTTTT. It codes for CASSLATNTGELFF.

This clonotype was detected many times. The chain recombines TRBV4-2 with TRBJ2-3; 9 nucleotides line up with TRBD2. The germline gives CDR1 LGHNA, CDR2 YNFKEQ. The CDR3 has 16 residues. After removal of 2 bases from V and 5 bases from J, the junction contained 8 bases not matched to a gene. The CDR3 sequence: CASSQSGPSGVDTQYF. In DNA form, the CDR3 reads TGTGCCAGCAGCCAATCAGGACCTAGCGGGGTAGATACGCAGTATTTT.

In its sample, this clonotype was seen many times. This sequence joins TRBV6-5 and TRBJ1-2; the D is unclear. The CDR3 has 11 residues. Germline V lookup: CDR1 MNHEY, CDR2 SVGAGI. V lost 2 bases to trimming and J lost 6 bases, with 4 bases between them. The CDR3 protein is CASSYGDGYTF. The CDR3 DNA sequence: TGTGCCAGCAGTTACGGCGATGGCTACACCTTC.

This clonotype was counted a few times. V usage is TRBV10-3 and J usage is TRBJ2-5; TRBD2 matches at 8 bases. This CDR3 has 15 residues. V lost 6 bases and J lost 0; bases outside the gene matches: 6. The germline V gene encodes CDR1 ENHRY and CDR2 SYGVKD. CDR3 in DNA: TGTGCCATCAGGGCCCAGCGGGGGTACCAAGAGACCCAGTACTTC. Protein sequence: CAIRAQRGYQETQYF.

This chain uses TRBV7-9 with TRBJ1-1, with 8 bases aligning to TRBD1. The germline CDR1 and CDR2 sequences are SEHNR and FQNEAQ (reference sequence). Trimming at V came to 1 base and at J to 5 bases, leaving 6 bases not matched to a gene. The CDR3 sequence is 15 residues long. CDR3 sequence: CASSLVQGARTEAFF. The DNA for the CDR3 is TGTGCCAGCAGCTTAGTCCAGGGGGCGAGGACTGAAGCTTTCTTT.

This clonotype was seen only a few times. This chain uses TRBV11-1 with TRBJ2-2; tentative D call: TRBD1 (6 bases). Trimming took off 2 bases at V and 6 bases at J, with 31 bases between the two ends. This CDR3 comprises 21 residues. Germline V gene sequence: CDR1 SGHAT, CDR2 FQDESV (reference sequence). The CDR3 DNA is TGTGCCAGCAGCTTACGAGGGGACATGTGGAGGCGCCCGGGTACGGCCGGGGAGCTGTTTTTT. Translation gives CASSLRGDMWRRPGTAGELFF.

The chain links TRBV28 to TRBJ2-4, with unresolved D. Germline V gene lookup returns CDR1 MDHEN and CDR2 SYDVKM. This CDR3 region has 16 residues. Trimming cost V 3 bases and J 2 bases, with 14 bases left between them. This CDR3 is CASSFRPGSSKNIQYF. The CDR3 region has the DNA TGTGCCAGCAGTTTTCGGCCGGGCTCCTCCAAAAACATTCAGTACTTC.

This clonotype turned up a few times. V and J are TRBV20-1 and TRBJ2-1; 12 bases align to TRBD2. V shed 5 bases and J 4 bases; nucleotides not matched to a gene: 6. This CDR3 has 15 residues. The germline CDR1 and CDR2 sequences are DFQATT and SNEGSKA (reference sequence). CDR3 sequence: CSAPTSGGPYNEQFF. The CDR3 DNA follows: TGCAGTGCTCCGACTAGCGGGGGACCGTACAATGAGCAGTTCTTC.